This TCR beta chain was retrieved from a study of blood T cells in healthy people across ages. Study-wide results and caveats: Naive T cell percentage showed a strong correlation with TCR beta diversity.

This clonotype was detected only a few times. As yet, its antigen is unknown. Germline V lookup: CDR1 SEHNR, CDR2 FQNEAQ (reference sequence). The CDR3 has 12 residues. Trimming took 5 bases from V and 5 from J, leaving 6 bases between them. The use of a sample-barcoded 5' primer and a J-beta primer mix characterized a second PCR of roughly 6 to 11 cycles. TCRdb reprocessed the 5' RACE reads with MiXCR, giving one entry per CDR3 protein. The profile shows over a million distinct CDR3 sequences, approximately 40% of them singletons. Extracted total RNA amounted to at least 5 micrograms for each sample. The chain carries TRBV7-9 and TRBJ1-4; D remains unclear. The sequence came from a woman between 18 and 29 years old in good health. Input material: blood. The DNA of the CDR3 is TGTGCCAGCAGCCACGACAATGAAAAACTGTTTTTT. Its translation is CASSHDNEKLFF.